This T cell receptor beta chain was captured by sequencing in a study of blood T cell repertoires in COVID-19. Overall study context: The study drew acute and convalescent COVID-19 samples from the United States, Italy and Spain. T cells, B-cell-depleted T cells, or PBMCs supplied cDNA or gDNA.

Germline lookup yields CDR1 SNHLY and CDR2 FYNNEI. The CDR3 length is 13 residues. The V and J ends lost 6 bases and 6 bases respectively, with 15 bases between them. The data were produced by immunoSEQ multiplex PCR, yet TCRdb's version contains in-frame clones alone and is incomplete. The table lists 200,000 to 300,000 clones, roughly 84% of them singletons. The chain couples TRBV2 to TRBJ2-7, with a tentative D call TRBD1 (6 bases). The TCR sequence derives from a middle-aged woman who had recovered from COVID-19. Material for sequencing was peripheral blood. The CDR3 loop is CASRPDSLFEQYF. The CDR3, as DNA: TGTGCCAGCAGGCCGGACAGCTTATTCGAGCAGTACTTC.